This record covers a single T cell receptor (beta chain). Its antigen is still unknown. This entry belongs to a study of radiotherapy plus CTLA-4 blockade in lung cancer. Background on the study: Objective response rate was over 15%; disease control rate, 31%.

The CDR3 loop spans 14 amino acids. Germline CDR1 and CDR2: LNHDA and SQIVND (reference sequence). The germline V and J ends were trimmed by 9 bases and 1 base, with 13 bases remaining between them. Study results and limitations: Researchers report tumor-derived TCR clones expanding in blood after radiotherapy plus ipilimumab.

Measured with immunoSEQ multiplex PCR; TCRdb has only the in-frame clones, and not every one. This sample carries roughly 90,000 clones, roughly 78% of them seen once, and the ten largest clones take about 14%. The sequence was collected from a human donor with non-small cell lung cancer that progressed on radiotherapy plus ipilimumab. This sample comprised peripheral blood, obtained from a patient treated with radiotherapy plus ipilimumab. This chain joins TRBV19 and TRBJ1-5; D not certain. CDR3 nucleotides: TGTGCCAGCGCGCCCCATTCGAGCAATCAGCCCCAGCATTTT. Its translation: CASAPHSSNQPQHF. Full variable domain (rest looked up from reference TRBV19 and TRBJ1-5): DGGITQSPKYLFRKEGQNVTLSCEQNLNHDAMYWYRQDPGQGLRLIYYSQIVNDFQKGDIAEGYSVSREKKESFPLTVTSAQKNPTAFYLCASAPHSSNQPQHFGDGTRLSIL.